A single sample gave rise to the 25 T cell receptor beta chains below, sequenced in a study of cytomegalovirus exposure and HLA in healthy donors. PCR involved 60 Vbeta and 13 Jbeta primers. Libraries were prepared by immunoSEQ multiplex PCR; TCRdb keeps only in-frame clonotypes and omits some of them. Of some 150,000 clones detected, about 72% appear once; the ten largest clones hold approximately 3.7%. The sequenced sample consisted of PBMCs. These receptors came from a man aged 25 to 40 in good health and CMV-seropositive.

The rearrangement joins TRBV6-4 to TRBJ2-5, with 7 bases aligning to TRBD2. J was trimmed by 5 bases and V by 2 bases; bases with no gene match: 2. Germline V gives CDR1 MRHNA, CDR2 SNTAGT. The CDR3 is made up of 13 amino acids. The CDR3 sequence: CASSDREGETQYF. The CDR3 DNA is TGTGCCAGCAGTGACAGGGAGGGCGAGACCCAGTACTTC.

The CDR3 sequence: CASSEAQGYRGVQETQYF. The CDR3 nucleotides are TGTGCCAGCAGTGAAGCGCAGGGGTACCGGGGGGTTCAAGAGACCCAGTACTTC. The V call is TRBV6-1, the J call TRBJ2-5; tentatively, D is TRBD2 (7 bases). There are 18 residues in the CDR3. V was trimmed by 0 bases and J by 2 bases, leaving 19 bases between them. The germline gives CDR1 MNHNS, CDR2 SASEGT.

The chain carries TRBV5-4 and TRBJ2-2; TRBD1 agrees at 7 bases. This CDR3 is 15 amino acids long. Germline CDR1 SGHNT, CDR2 YYREEE (reference sequence). V gave up 4 bases and J gave up 1 base; unmatched junction bases: 4. CDR3 protein: CASSKGTVNTGELFF. The CDR3 DNA sequence: TGTGCCAGCAGCAAGGGGACAGTGAACACCGGGGAGCTGTTTTTT.

This clone showed up just once. The chain joins TRBV7-9 to TRBJ2-1; D ambiguous. V shed 2 bases and J shed 13 bases, with 9 bases lying between them. The CDR3 is 11 amino acids. From germline, CDR1 is SEHNR and CDR2 FQNEAQ (reference sequence). The CDR3 here is CASSLLENQFF. CDR3 nucleotides: TGTGCCAGCAGCTTATTGGAGAACCAGTTCTTC.

On this clone: Other DNA sequences from this sample encode an identical CDR3 as well. The J gene is TRBJ2-7, the V gene TRBV27, with a possible D match to TRBD1 (5 bases). V lost 2 bases and J lost 1, with 6 bases in between. The CDR3 contains 13 residues. CDR1 MNHEY and CDR2 SMNVEV come from the germline V gene (reference sequence). CDR3 DNA sequence: TGTGCCAGCAGTTTAAGGGGTTCCTACGAGCAGTACTTC. Protein product: CASSLRGSYEQYF.

V usage is TRBV4-1 and J usage is TRBJ2-3; the D is unclear. The germline V and J ends were trimmed by 4 bases and 4 bases, with 12 bases remaining between them. The CDR3 contains 14 residues. CDR1 is MGHRA and CDR2 is YSYEKL in the germline V gene. In DNA, the CDR3 is TGCGCCAGCAGCCCCCTTGAGGTGGCAGATACGCAGTATTTT. Protein product: CASSPLEVADTQYF.

Concerning this clone itself: At one end, the junction sequence differs from germline, possibly due to a read error. The V and J genes are TRBV30 and TRBJ2-3; 10 bases are shared with TRBD1. Germline V lookup: CDR1 GTSNPN, CDR2 SVGIG (reference sequence). There are 15 residues in the CDR3. CDR3 nucleotides: TGTGCCCGGAGCCTAGGGACAGGGGGCACAGATACGCAGTATTTT. It translates to CARSLGTGGTDTQYF.

CDR3 loop: CASSLWSSGGATDTQYF. DNA for the CDR3: TGTGCCAGCAGCTTATGGTCTAGCGGGGGGGCAACAGATACGCAGTATTTT. The chain has TRBV7-3 and TRBJ2-3, with 12 bases lining up with TRBD2. The CDR3 sequence is 17 residues long. V dropped 2 bases and J dropped 3; count of bases not matched to a gene: 6. The V gene's germline CDR1 is SGHTA and CDR2 FQGTGA.

This clone was recorded once. The CDR3 here is CASSAGQTNEQFF. The CDR3 nucleotides read TGTGCCAGCAGCGCGGGACAGACTAATGAGCAGTTCTTC. The genes are TRBV5-4 and TRBJ2-1; D is perhaps TRBD1 (7 bases). V was trimmed by 4 bases and J by 7 bases, leaving 12 bases between them. The CDR3 is 13 amino acids. The germline V gene encodes CDR1 SGHNT and CDR2 YYREEE (reference sequence).

J is TRBJ1-1 and V is TRBV28; D uncertain. Germline values: CDR1 MDHEN, CDR2 SYDVKM. Trimming pared 1 base from V and 0 bases from J, leaving 9 bases between. This CDR3 has 15 residues. CDR3 sequence reads: CASSLFGRMNTEAFF. CDR3 nucleotides: TGTGCCAGCAGTTTATTTGGCAGGATGAACACTGAAGCTTTCTTT.

There are a few counts of this clone. The chain combines TRBV28 with TRBJ2-7, with unresolved D. V lost 2 bases and J lost 3, with 8 bases in between. Per germline, CDR1 MDHEN and CDR2 SYDVKM. The CDR3 has 13 amino acids. DNA for the CDR3: TGTGCCAGCAGTTTAGCGGCCCACTACGAGCAGTACTTC. Its protein product is CASSLAAHYEQYF.

The rearrangement joins TRBV11-2 to TRBJ1-6, with D unresolved. Trimming removed 2 bases at V and 9 bases at J, with 14 bases between. This CDR3 region has 15 residues. Germline values: CDR1 SGHAT, CDR2 FQNNGV. CDR3 sequence: CASSLNNIQFSPLHF. For the CDR3, the DNA is TGTGCCAGCAGCTTAAACAATATACAGTTTTCACCCCTCCACTTT. Full variable domain (outside the CDR3, taken from reference TRBV11-2 and TRBJ1-6): EAGVAQSPRYKIIEKRQSVAFWCNPISGHATLYWYQQILGQGPKLLIQFQNNGVVDDSQLPKDRFSAERLKGVDSTLKIQPAKLEDSAVYLCASSLNNIQFSPLHFGNGTRLTVT.

The chain employs TRBV6-1 and TRBJ1-2, with TRBD1 as a possible D gene (5 bases). Germline loops: CDR1 MNHNS, CDR2 SASEGT. V lost 7 bases and J lost 1, with 13 bases in between. This CDR3 comprises 14 residues. Here the CDR3 reads CASKKSRDNYGYTF. CDR3 in DNA: TGTGCCAGCAAGAAAAGCAGGGATAACTATGGCTACACCTTC.

The rearrangement uses TRBV7-9 and TRBJ2-5; no clear D gene. Germline assignment: CDR1 SEHNR and CDR2 FQNEAQ (reference sequence). The CDR3 runs to 13 residues. With 6 bases removed from V and 4 bases from J, the gap between germline ends came to 12 bases. The CDR3 protein is CASRGGPGETQYF. The CDR3 DNA reads TGTGCCAGCAGGGGTGGGCCCGGAGAGACCCAGTACTTC.

V gene TRBV5-1 combines with J gene TRBJ2-5; a weak D match, TRBD2 (6 bases). Matching the DNA end better, TRBJ2-7 makes the J call doubtful. From germline, CDR1 is SGHRS and CDR2 YFSETQ. This CDR3 has 15 residues. The CDR3 region is CASSLEGRDLDEQYF. The CDR3 DNA reads TGCGCCAGCAGCTTGGAGGGCAGGGACTTGGACGAGCAGTACTTC.

This clone was observed a few times. The chain uses TRBV6-1 and TRBJ2-3; TRBD2 is a possible D gene (5 bases). The V gene's germline CDR1 is MNHNS and CDR2 SASEGT. The CDR3 has 12 residues. V was cut by 6 bases and J by 2 bases, with 6 bases left in between. The CDR3 sequence is CASRDFTDTQYF. The CDR3 DNA follows: TGTGCCAGCAGGGACTTCACAGATACGCAGTATTTT.

The chain couples TRBV13 to TRBJ2-5, with 13 bases matching TRBD2. V shed 4 bases, J shed 0 bases, and the junction held 5 bases outside the gene matches. The CDR3 loop spans 17 amino acids. From germline, CDR1 is PRHDT and CDR2 FYEKMQ (reference sequence). CDR3 sequence (DNA): TGTGCCAGCAGCTGGACTAGCGGGGGCACCAACCAAGAGACCCAGTACTTC. Translated, it gives CASSWTSGGTNQETQYF.

V usage is TRBV4-3 and J usage is TRBJ2-2, with 9 bases fitting TRBD1. There are 15 residues in the CDR3. Germline V gene data show CDR1 as LGHNA and CDR2 as YSLEER. V shed 4 bases, J shed 7 bases, and the junction held 7 bases outside the gene matches. CDR3 nucleotide sequence: TGCGCCAGCAGCCCCGGGGACAGGGTGGTCGGGGAGCTGTTTTTT. It codes for CASSPGDRVVGELFF.

In this sample, this clone turned up once. The rearrangement uses TRBV9 and TRBJ2-2, with a possible D match to TRBD1 (5 bases). Trimming shortened V by 0 bases and J by 2 bases, and 8 bases separated the two germline ends. The germline V gene encodes CDR1 SGDLS and CDR2 YYNGEE. This CDR3 contains 15 residues. CDR3 bases: TGTGCCAGCAGCGTAGCCGGACATAACACCGGGGAGCTGTTTTTT. Its protein product is CASSVAGHNTGELFF. Looking up the rest from reference TRBV9 and TRBJ2-2 gives the full variable domain: DSGVTQTPKHLITATGQRVTLRCSPRSGDLSVYWYQQSLDQGLQFLIQYYNGEERAKGNILERFSAQQFPDLHSELNLSSLELGDSALYFCASSVAGHNTGELFFGEGSRLTVL.

The chain recombines TRBV5-1 with TRBJ2-5; 8 bases fit TRBD1. The CDR3 has 15 amino acids. Trimming at V came to 5 bases and at J to 4 bases, leaving 10 bases not matched to a gene. The germline CDR1 and CDR2 sequences are SGHRS and YFSETQ. The CDR3: CASSRPDRVTETQYF. The DNA of the CDR3 is TGCGCCAGCAGTCGACCGGACAGGGTCACAGAGACCCAGTACTTC.

This chain's CDR3 is CASSDSWATGELFF. The CDR3 DNA sequence: TGTGCCAGCAGTGACTCGTGGGCAACCGGGGAGCTGTTTTTT. This chain links TRBV6-4 with TRBJ2-2; D is unclear. Germline CDR1 is MRHNA and CDR2 is SNTAGT. There are 14 residues in the CDR3. V was shortened by 0 bases and J by 5 bases, with 7 bases between the two germline ends.

This clone was seen once. The genes are TRBV29-1 and TRBJ2-7; D is uncertain. Trimming cost V 4 bases and J 4 bases, with 5 bases left between them. The V gene's germline CDR1 is SQVTM and CDR2 ANQGSEA. The CDR3 has 10 amino acids. CDR3 nucleotides: TGCAGCGTTGCAGGATACGAGCAGTACTTC. It specifies CSVAGYEQYF.

The V and J genes are TRBV13 and TRBJ2-1; maybe TRBD1 (6 bases). Trimming removed 5 bases from V and 0 bases from J, with 11 bases in between. Germline CDR1 is PRHDT and CDR2 is FYEKMQ (reference sequence). The CDR3 length is 15 residues. The CDR3 bases are TGTGCCAGCAGCCACAGGGCCAGCTCCTACAATGAGCAGTTCTTC. Protein product: CASSHRASSYNEQFF.

Concerning this clone itself: The sample holds other DNA sequences that translate to the same CDR3. The CDR3 bases are TGCGCCAGCAGCCAAGATAGGGGTAACACCGGGGAGCTGTTTTTT. This sequence encodes CASSQDRGNTGELFF. The chain carries TRBV4-3 and TRBJ2-2; tentative D call: TRBD1 (5 bases). The V and J ends lost 0 bases and 2 bases respectively, with 7 bases between them. Per the germline V gene, CDR1 is LGHNA and CDR2 is YSLEER. The CDR3 contains 15 residues.

V is TRBV19 and J is TRBJ2-2; TRBD1 agrees at 9 bases. CDR3 length equals 14 residues. The J segment lost 4 bases and the V segment lost 6 bases, leaving 3 bases of the junction unmatched. In germline, CDR1 is LNHDA, CDR2 SQIVND (reference sequence). CDR3 in amino acids: CASSYRGRTGELFF. DNA of the CDR3: TGTGCCAGTAGCTACAGGGGGCGCACCGGGGAGCTGTTTTTT.